This TCR beta chain was retrieved from a study of blood T cell repertoires in COVID-19. Study context: From the United States, Italy and Spain came samples of acute and convalescent COVID-19. The cDNA or gDNA used as material had been derived from T cells, B-cell-depleted T cells, or PBMCs.

This CDR3 contains 11 residues. Germline V gives CDR1 SGHAT, CDR2 FQNNGV. V lost 5 bases, J lost 10 bases, and 11 bases lay in between. TCRdb's table, derived via immunoSEQ multiplex PCR, lists solely in-frame clones and lacks some. The sample has approximately 190,000 clones; around 84% are singletons. The V gene is TRBV11-2, the J gene TRBJ1-1; D is possibly TRBD1 (6 bases). The sequence came from a human donor in a cohort sampled during active COVID-19. The sample consisted of peripheral blood. For the CDR3, the DNA is TGTGCCAGCAGCCTCGACAGGAGAGCTTTCTTT. Amino acids: CASSLDRRAFF.